This is a list of T cell receptor beta chains from one sample in a study of T cell changes during pregnancy in multiple sclerosis. The protocol was immunoSEQ multiplex PCR, while the TCRdb copy is restricted to in-frame clones and leaves out a portion. The sample has some 52,000 clones, 92% seen once. The input for sequencing was CD4+ T cells from peripheral blood mononuclear cells, taken in the third trimester of pregnancy. The receptors were sampled from a female donor with multiple sclerosis, enrolled in a pregnancy study. Each CDR3 is given with its conserved first and last residue. A D gene is named only where the DNA matches it firmly. For some rows the clone size is stated as once, few or many, or as a class when expanded; others skip it.

J | D | V | size | CDR3 | DNA
TRBJ1-2 | TRBD1 | TRBV4-1 | once | CASSQDDMTGSYGYTF | TGCGCCAGCAGCCAAGACGACATGACAGGGTCTTATGGCTACACCTTC
TRBJ1-5 | NA | TRBV19 | NA | CASSIDRDRTNQPQHF | TGTGCCAGTAGTATAGATCGTGACAGAACCAATCAGCCCCAGCATTTT
TRBJ2-7 | NA | TRBV19 | NA | CASSIVARASYEQYF | TGTGCCAGTAGTATAGTGGCCAGGGCCTCCTACGAGCAGTACTTC
TRBJ1-5 | NA | TRBV21-1 | NA | CASSKALLEPPKNSNQPQHF | TGTGCCAGCAGCAAAGCGCTTTTGGAGCCACCCAAAAATAGCAATCAGCCCCAGCATTTT
TRBJ2-5 | NA | TRBV16 | NA | CASSQARPGGETQYF | TGTGCCAGCAGCCAAGCCCGACCGGGCGGGGAGACCCAGTACTTC
TRBJ2-2 | TRBD2 | TRBV7-2 | NA | CASTFLISTSGTGELFF | TGTGCCAGCACCTTTCTTATATCGACTAGCGGGACCGGGGAGCTGTTTTTT
TRBJ1-2 | NA | TRBV10-3 | once | CAINPTWGDGYTF | TGTGCCATCAATCCTACGTGGGGGGATGGCTACACCTTC
TRBJ1-2 | TRBD1 | TRBV2 | NA | CASSERTGTNYGYTF | TGTGCCAGCAGTGAAAGGACAGGAACTAACTATGGCTACACCTTC
TRBJ2-3 | NA | TRBV4-3 | NA | CASSQTGTTDTQYF | TGCGCCAGCAGCCAAACAGGGACAACGGATACGCAGTATTTT
TRBJ2-5 | NA | TRBV7-2 | NA | CASTKIGQSDETQYF | TGTGCCAGCACCAAAATCGGACAGAGCGATGAGACCCAGTACTTC
TRBJ2-2 | TRBD2 | TRBV27 | NA | CASNLLAGVATGELFF | TGTGCCAGCAACCTATTAGCGGGGGTCGCCACCGGGGAGCTGTTTTTT
TRBJ2-1 | TRBD1 | TRBV7-9 | NA | CASSLFRQGANEQFF | TGTGCCAGCAGCCTATTCAGACAGGGGGCTAATGAGCAGTTCTTC
TRBJ2-1 | TRBD1 | TRBV7-3 | NA | CASSSVGTGAVNEQFF | TGTGCCAGCAGCTCGGTCGGGACAGGGGCAGTAAATGAGCAGTTCTTC
TRBJ1-1 | NA | TRBV19 | NA | CASSMPGGNTEAFF | TGTGCCAGTAGTATGCCGGGAGGGAACACTGAAGCTTTCTTT
TRBJ1-4 | NA | TRBV9 | NA | CASSVGGVWGYEKLFF | TGTGCCAGCAGCGTTGGAGGGGTTTGGGGGTATGAAAAACTGTTTTTT
TRBJ2-7 | TRBD1 | TRBV20-1 | NA | CSARAGGEQYF | TGCAGTGCTAGAGCAGGGGGCGAGCAGTACTTC
TRBJ2-7 | TRBD1 | TRBV7-2 | NA | CASSLVTGGTYEQYF | TGTGCCAGCAGCTTAGTAACAGGGGGCACCTACGAGCAGTACTTC
TRBJ1-2 | NA | TRBV7-6 | NA | CASSSREGGGYTF | TGTGCCAGCAGTTCCAGGGAGGGGGGAGGCTACACCTTC
TRBJ2-2 | NA | TRBV21-1 | once | CASSSIDGQKNTGELFF | TGTGCCAGCAGCTCGATAGATGGACAGAAGAACACCGGGGAGCTGTTTTTT
TRBJ1-1 | NA | TRBV10-3 | NA | CAISRDGDTEAFF | TGTGCCATCAGTCGAGACGGGGACACTGAAGCTTTCTTT
TRBJ2-1 | TRBD2 | TRBV5-6 | NA | CASSFGGWREGEQFF | TGTGCCAGCAGCTTTGGTGGCTGGAGGGAGGGTGAGCAGTTCTTC
TRBJ1-1 | NA | TRBV14 | NA | CASSQDPIPNTEAFF | TGTGCCAGCAGCCAAGACCCTATACCAAACACTGAAGCTTTCTTT
TRBJ2-7 | TRBD1 | TRBV5-5 | NA | CASSLGTGVPYEQYF | TGTGCCAGCAGCTTGGGGACAGGGGTTCCCTACGAGCAGTACTTC
TRBJ1-2 | NA | TRBV30 | NA | CAWSVRTRGNYGYTF | TGTGCCTGGAGTGTTCGGACCAGGGGTAACTATGGCTACACCTTC
TRBJ1-6 | NA | TRBV25-1 | once | CASSEYTDNSPLHF | TGTGCCAGCAGTGAATATACAGACAATTCACCCCTCCACTTT
TRBJ2-7 | NA | TRBV11-3 | few | CASSTRRGSEQYF | TGTGCCAGCAGCACCCGAAGGGGCAGCGAGCAGTACTTC
TRBJ2-7 | NA | TRBV5-4 | once | CASSPGRGRSYEQYF | TGTGCCAGCAGCCCCGGGCGGGGAAGGTCCTACGAGCAGTACTTC
TRBJ1-1 | TRBD1 | TRBV11-2 | NA | CASSSRQGRAEAFF | TGTGCCAGCAGCTCCCGACAGGGGCGGGCTGAAGCTTTCTTT
TRBJ2-6 | NA | TRBV6-1 | NA | CASSDQGSGANVLTF | TGTGCCAGCAGTGACCAGGGCTCTGGGGCCAACGTCCTGACTTTC
TRBJ2-2 | NA | TRBV1 | NA | CTSSQTPGLADTNTGELFF | TGCACCAGCAGCCAAACCCCGGGACTAGCCGACACGAACACCGGGGAGCTGTTTTTT
TRBJ1-2 | NA | TRBV5-8 | NA | CASSRRTAFYGYTF | TGTGCCAGCAGCCGTAGGACAGCCTTCTATGGCTACACCTTC
TRBJ2-5 | TRBD2 | TRBV7-3 | NA | CASSSGGTGKTQYF | TGTGCCAGTTCGAGCGGGGGCACCGGAAAGACCCAGTACTTC
TRBJ1-2 | NA | TRBV7-9 | NA | CASSGTSYGYTF | TGTGCCAGCAGTGGGACTTCCTATGGCTACACCTTC
TRBJ1-1 | NA | TRBV6-6 | NA | CASSYSTAGGAGAFF | TGTGCCAGCAGTTACTCGACTGCGGGGGGCGCGGGAGCTTTCTTT
TRBJ2-5 | NA | TRBV18 | NA | CASSPLGQGMQETQYF | TGTGCCAGCTCACCACTTGGGCAGGGCATGCAAGAGACCCAGTACTTC
TRBJ1-5 | NA | TRBV5-4 | once | CASSLIPGGNQPQHF | TGTGCCAGCAGCTTGATCCCAGGGGGCAATCAGCCCCAGCATTTT
TRBJ1-6 | NA | TRBV29-1 | NA | CSVANGRGGSPLHF | TGCAGCGTGGCCAACGGCAGGGGCGGTTCACCCCTCCACTTT
TRBJ1-6 | TRBD1 | TRBV5-6 | once | CASSLGDRGSPLHF | TGTGCCAGCAGCTTGGGTGACAGGGGGTCACCCCTCCACTTT
TRBJ1-2 | NA | TRBV7-9 | NA | CASSFGGGYGYTF | TGTGCCAGCAGCTTTGGGGGGGGCTATGGCTACACCTTC
TRBJ1-1 | NA | TRBV6-5 | few | CASSPRGNTEAFF | TGTGCCAGCAGTCCCAGGGGGAACACTGAAGCTTTCTTT
TRBJ1-1 | NA | TRBV6-6 | once | CASSTDREAFF | TGTGCCAGCAGCACCGACAGGGAAGCTTTCTTT
TRBJ2-2 | TRBD1 | TRBV9 | NA | CASSERPGQGANGELFF | TGTGCCAGCAGCGAGCGCCCGGGACAGGGGGCGAACGGGGAGCTGTTTTTT
TRBJ1-4 | TRBD1 | TRBV12-5 | NA | CASGPGQGGEKLFF | TGTGCTAGTGGTCCGGGACAGGGCGGTGAAAAACTGTTTTTT